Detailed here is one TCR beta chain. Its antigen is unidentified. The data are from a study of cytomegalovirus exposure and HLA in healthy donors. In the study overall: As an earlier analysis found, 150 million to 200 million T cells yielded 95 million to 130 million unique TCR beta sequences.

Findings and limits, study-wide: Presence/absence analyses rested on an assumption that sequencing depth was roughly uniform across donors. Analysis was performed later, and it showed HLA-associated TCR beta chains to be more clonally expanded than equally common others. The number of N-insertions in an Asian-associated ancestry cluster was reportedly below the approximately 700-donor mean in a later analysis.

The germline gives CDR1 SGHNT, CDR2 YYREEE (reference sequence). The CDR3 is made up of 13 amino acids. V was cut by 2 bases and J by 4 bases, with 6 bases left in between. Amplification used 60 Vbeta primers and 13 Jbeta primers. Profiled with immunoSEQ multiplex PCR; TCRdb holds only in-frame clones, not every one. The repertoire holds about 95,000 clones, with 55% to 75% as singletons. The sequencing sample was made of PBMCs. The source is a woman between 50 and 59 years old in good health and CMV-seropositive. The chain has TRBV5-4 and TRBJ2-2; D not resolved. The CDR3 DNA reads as TGTGCCAGCAGCTTTCCCAGCACCGGGGAGCTGTTTTTT. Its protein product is CASSFPSTGELFF.